Listed here is a single T cell receptor beta chain. Its antigen is unidentified. CDR3 size: 17 residues. The ends were cut back, 7 bases at V and 1 base at J, with 25 bases in the middle. The germline CDR1 and CDR2 sequences are SQVTM and ANQGSEA. The data were taken from a study of Ad26.COV2.S vaccination and SARS-CoV-2 variants. Overall study: Each vaccinee took Ad26.COV2.S intramuscularly, once or twice 56 days apart. Study conclusions and caveats: Breadth and depth estimates from TCRs may understate total T cell responses.

The treatment denotes: 19 received Ad26.COV2.S at low or high dose, single or two shots; 5 received placebo; per-sample allocation not given. The samples were gathered on day 63 after the first injection of vaccine or placebo. Here immunoSEQ multiplex PCR was the method, and the copy in TCRdb shows in-frame clones only, minus some. The sample records approximately 420,000 clones, 88% being singletons. Material: peripheral blood, obtained in a trial of Ad26.COV2.S vaccine versus placebo. The TCR was taken from a person between 18 and 65 years old who received the Ad26.COV2.S COVID-19 vaccine or a placebo. The chain uses TRBV29-1 and TRBJ1-1, with a tentative D call TRBD1 (5 bases). The CDR3 DNA follows: TGCAGCGCTCGCCCTGGGTACTGGGGCCGAGGGAACACTGAAGCTTTCTTT. This sequence encodes CSARPGYWGRGNTEAFF.